This T cell receptor beta chain was identified in a study of T cell responses to AZD1222 COVID-19 vaccine. The study's findings and limits: Vaccination with two AZD1222 doses was followed by a rise in Spike-specific TCR breadth and depth. Baseline serostatus was positive in only a handful of AZD1222 recipients. Of spike-specific TCRs, nearly half reportedly target regions left unmutated in variants.

For this clone: Its target is unknown.

The method was immunoSEQ multiplex PCR; TCRdb's version includes in-frame clones alone and lacks a portion of them. The repertoire holds 140,000 to 150,000 clones, 92% seen once, with about 3.5% in the top ten. Doses given second, at about 4 or about 12 weeks, were pooled. V was clipped by 2 bases and J by 4 bases; unmatched bases: 6. CDR3 size: 17 residues. Per germline, CDR1 MNHEY and CDR2 SMNVEV (reference sequence). The specimen was peripheral blood, collected 28 days after the second AZD1222 dose. This clonotype was obtained from an adult who received the AZD1222 COVID-19 vaccine. V and J are TRBV27 and TRBJ1-5, with 12 bases that match TRBD1. CDR3 DNA: TGTGCCAGCAGTTTACTAGGGACAGGGGGCGGAAATCAGCCCCAGCATTTT. It encodes CASSLLGTGGGNQPQHF.